This T cell receptor (beta chain) was profiled in a study of blood T cell repertoires in COVID-19. Across the whole study: Acute and convalescent COVID-19 samples came from the United States, Italy and Spain. The analysed material was cDNA or gDNA that came from T cells, B-cell-depleted T cells, or PBMCs.

Original analysis: Amplification with reference gene primers provided the estimates of nucleated cell counts. Clones were sequenced by immunoSEQ multiplex PCR, and TCRdb holds only the in-frame ones, with some missing. V and J calls and clone size are those listed in that table; D and trimming were worked out from the DNA. The repertoire holds some 200,000 clones, with around 84% as singletons. CDR3 length: 12 residues. The V and J ends lost 4 bases and 6 bases respectively, with 6 bases between them. Per germline, CDR1 SNHLY and CDR2 FYNNEI. This chain links TRBV2 with TRBJ2-2; tentative D call: TRBD1 (5 bases). The sample was peripheral blood. This sequence originates from a man under 40 with active or convalescent COVID-19. The CDR3 loop reads CASSGGPGELFF. The CDR3 DNA sequence: TGTGCCAGCAGTGGGGGCCCCGGGGAGCTGTTTTTT. Variable domain in full (rest from reference TRBV2 and TRBJ2-2): EPEVTQTPSHQVTQMGQEVILRCVPISNHLYFYWYRQILGQKVEFLVSFYNNEISEKSEIFDDQFSVERPDGSNFTLKIRSTKLEDSAMYFCASSGGPGELFFGEGSRLTVL.